Each of the 3 T cell receptor beta chains below was sequenced from the same sample in a study of CD8+CD57+ T cells in acquired aplastic anemia. Profiles of TCR beta VDJ and CDR3 were generated from a genomic DNA template. TCRdb fed the reads into MiXCR, producing one record per CDR3 protein. The table lists more than 150,000 distinct CDR3 sequences, around 66% of them singletons. The specimen was sorted CD4+, CD8+, or CD8+CD57+ T cells (not recorded which) from PBMCs. These receptors came from a human donor with severe aplastic anemia or a healthy control (not recorded which).

With regard to this clonotype: A junction boundary mismatches the germline segment, possibly from a read error. The rearrangement joins TRBV3-1 to TRBJ2-7; a weak D match, TRBD2 (6 bases). Germline CDR1 and CDR2: LGHDT and YNNKEL (reference sequence). This CDR3 has 14 residues. This CDR3 is CASSRLGGTYEQHF. The CDR3 bases are TGTGCCAGCAGCCGTCTGGGGGGTACGTACGAGCAGCACTTC.

V usage is TRBV20-1 and J usage is TRBJ2-7; D uncertain. The CDR3 loop spans 12 amino acids. Germline V lookup: CDR1 DFQATT, CDR2 SNEGSKA (reference sequence). V gave up 3 bases and J gave up 5 bases, with 11 bases separating them. In nucleotides, the CDR3 is TGCAGTGCTAGGGGTTATGACAACGAGCAGTACTTC. Protein product: CSARGYDNEQYF.

J is TRBJ1-1 and V is TRBV24-1; D ambiguous. CDR3 length: 13 residues. Trimming pared 9 bases from V and 4 bases from J, leaving 14 bases between. In germline, CDR1 is KGHDR, CDR2 SFDVKD. The CDR3 DNA reads TGTGCCACCCGCCCGTCGGGCGGCACTGAAGCTTTCTTT. Residues: CATRPSGGTEAFF.